This T cell receptor (beta chain) was identified in a study of cytotoxic CD8 clonotypes in ibrutinib-treated CLL. Study context: There were some 10 relapsed/refractory patients and more than 14 treatment-naive patients, and under 18 were IGHV unmutated.

The germline V gene encodes CDR1 KGHSH and CDR2 LQKENI. The CDR3 is 14 amino acids. V shed 3 bases and J shed 3 bases, with 11 bases lying between them. Assay used: immunoSEQ multiplex PCR; TCRdb lists only in-frame clones, some missing. The data show some 310,000 clones, roughly 80% seen once. The source is a human donor with chronic lymphocytic leukemia. Sample: PBMCs, taken before ibrutinib treatment. The J gene is TRBJ1-2, the V gene TRBV18, with D perhaps matching TRBD1 (6 bases). The CDR3 DNA reads as TGTGCCAGCTCACCCGCAGGGGACCACTATGGCTACACCTTC. Its translation is CASSPAGDHYGYTF.